The 16 T cell receptor beta chains below all came from one sample that was sequenced in a study of regulatory T cells in long-lasting Graves disease. Time point reported: newly diagnosed GD, antithyroid drugs for less than 3 months. PBMC RNA was the source of the TCR library. Arm-PCR with iRepertoire HTBI primers amplified the CDR3 regions for these TCR beta libraries. TCRdb reprocessed the multiplex PCR reads via MiXCR and lists one record per CDR3 protein. The sample has a few hundred thousand distinct CDR3 sequences; over 9.5% are singletons. These records were also assigned to another study, of T cells in Graves' hyperthyroidism and ophthalmopathy.

Sequences were derived from peripheral blood mononuclear cells (PBMCs), sampled at new diagnosis, from a patient treated with antithyroid drugs. The receptor set was obtained from a woman in her late teens or twenties with Graves disease.

This clonotype has a count of ten or more. V usage is TRBV6-1 and J usage is TRBJ1-1, with a tentative D call TRBD1 (6 bases). This CDR3 comprises 16 residues. From germline, CDR1 is MNHNS and CDR2 SASEGT. Trimming stripped 6 bases from V and 4 bases from J, with 21 bases between. The CDR3 sequence is CASSRDPTGRATEAFF. DNA of the CDR3: TGTGCCAGCAGCCGGGACCCAACAGGGAGGGCCACTGAAGCTTTCTTT.

In this sample, this clonotype turned up many times. V and J are TRBV5-1 and TRBJ1-5; the D is unclear. Germline loops: CDR1 SGHRS, CDR2 YFSETQ. V was cut by 0 bases and J by 0 bases, with 10 bases left in between. The CDR3 is 16 residues long. In nucleotides, the CDR3 is TGCGCCAGCAGCTTGGAGCCAGTTTATAGCAATCAGCCCCAGCATTTT. Protein: CASSLEPVYSNQPQHF. Full variable domain (outside the CDR3, taken from reference TRBV5-1 and TRBJ1-5): KAGVTQTPRYLIKTRGQQVTLSCSPISGHRSVSWYQQTPGQGLQFLFEYFSETQRNKGNFPGRFSGRQFSNSRSEMNVSTLELGDSALYLCASSLEPVYSNQPQHFGDGTRLSIL.

In its sample, this clonotype was seen a few times. J is TRBJ1-4 and V is TRBV7-8; D is unresolved. Looked up from germline, CDR1 is SGHVS and CDR2 is FQNEAQ. The CDR3 has 12 amino acids. V lost 2 bases, J lost 12 bases, and 10 bases lay in between. The CDR3 here is CASSLSPWELFF. As DNA, the CDR3 is TGTGCCAGCAGCTTAAGCCCCTGGGAACTGTTTTTT.

This clonotype was seen repeatedly, ten times or more. The rearrangement joins TRBV2 to TRBJ1-4; 9 nucleotides line up with TRBD1. The trim removed 3 bases at V and 8 bases at J, leaving 4 bases unmatched. The CDR3 sequence is 14 residues long. CDR1 and CDR2 (germline): SNHLY, FYNNEI. The CDR3 spells CASSDGTGMEKLFF. CDR3 DNA sequence: TGTGCCAGCAGTGACGGGACAGGGATGGAAAAACTGTTTTTT.

This clonotype was recorded many times. The V and J genes are TRBV11-2 and TRBJ1-5; 7 bases line up with TRBD1. Germline V gene sequence: CDR1 SGHAT, CDR2 FQNNGV. The V gene end was trimmed by 3 bases and the J gene end by 5 bases; junction bases not matched to a gene: 7. This CDR3 contains 15 residues. CDR3 loop: CASSFTGDNYQPQHF. CDR3 sequence (DNA): TGTGCCAGCAGCTTCACAGGGGACAATTATCAGCCCCAGCATTTT.

V is TRBV20-1 and J is TRBJ2-3; D ambiguous. With 2 bases removed from V and 2 bases from J, the gap between germline ends came to 17 bases. Germline V gene data show CDR1 as DFQATT and CDR2 as SNEGSKA (reference sequence). This CDR3 is 16 amino acids long. The DNA of the CDR3 is TGCAGTGCTAGACCCCTTAGCCTCTATAACACAGATACGCAGTATTTT. As protein: CSARPLSLYNTDTQYF.

This clonotype was picked up a small number of times. The chain combines TRBV20-1 with TRBJ2-7, with TRBD2 as a possible D gene (6 bases). The J call may be faulty, since TRBJ2-5 better matches the DNA end. This CDR3 is 13 amino acids long. The V gene's germline CDR1 is DFQATT and CDR2 SNEGSKA (reference sequence). The CDR3 loop reads CSTRKPRGETQYF. The DNA for the CDR3 is TGCAGTACTCGAAAACCTCGGGGGGAGACCCAGTACTTC.

This clonotype was recorded at least ten times. The chain uses TRBV27 and TRBJ1-2; 7 bases align to TRBD1. With 1 base clipped from V and 4 bases from J, the junction kept 0 bases outside the gene matches. The CDR3 extends over 13 amino acids. In germline, CDR1 is MNHEY, CDR2 SMNVEV (reference sequence). The CDR3 nucleotides read TGTGCCAGCAGTTTATGGACAGGCTATGGCTACACCTTC. It specifies CASSLWTGYGYTF.

This clonotype was observed at least ten times. V is TRBV19 and J is TRBJ1-5, with 8 bases lining up with TRBD1. Per the germline V gene, CDR1 is LNHDA and CDR2 is SQIVND (reference sequence). Unmatched junction bases numbered 16, after V lost 6 bases and J lost 9 bases. The length of the CDR3 is 16 residues. The CDR3 nucleotides read TGTGCCAGTAGGATCGGACAGGGCTTGGGTAGTTGGCCCCAGCATTTT. Its protein is CASRIGQGLGSWPQHF.

This clonotype was seen more than once but under ten times. The V call is TRBV20-1, the J call TRBJ1-1; the D is unclear. The germline V and J ends were trimmed by 3 bases and 2 bases, with 10 bases remaining between them. CDR1 DFQATT and CDR2 SNEGSKA come from the germline V gene (reference sequence). The CDR3 covers 13 residues. The CDR3 region is CSASADGNTEAFF. The CDR3 DNA follows: TGCAGTGCTAGCGCTGACGGAAACACTGAAGCTTTCTTT.

This clonotype has at least ten counts. In DNA form, the CDR3 reads TGTGCCAGCACCGCCCCGTCCCCAGGGCTCATGAACACTGAAGCTTTCTTT. Translating it yields CASTAPSPGLMNTEAFF. The V gene is TRBV6-1, the J gene TRBJ1-1; weak D call: TRBD1 (5 bases). V was pared by 7 bases and J by 0 bases, with 21 bases between. This CDR3 spans 17 amino acids. Germline V CDR1 and CDR2: MNHNS, SASEGT.

Notes on this clonotype: One end of the junction varies from germline; a read error may be responsible. The CDR3 DNA sequence: TGTGCCAGCAGTAAGGACAGAACGAACACCGGGGAGCTGTTTTTT. Amino acids: CASSKDRTNTGELFF. The chain links TRBV19 to TRBJ2-2, with D possibly matching TRBD1 (6 bases). The CDR3 spans 15 residues. The V gene's germline CDR1 is LNHDA and CDR2 SQIVND (reference sequence).

There are many counts of this clonotype. The V gene is TRBV20-1, the J gene TRBJ1-5; no definite D call. With 6 bases removed from V and 3 bases from J, the gap between germline ends came to 9 bases. The CDR3 spans 12 residues. Germline CDR1 is DFQATT and CDR2 is SNEGSKA (reference sequence). The CDR3 DNA follows: TGCAGTGCCGGACGGATCAATCAGCCCCAGCATTTT. Its translation: CSAGRINQPQHF.

This clonotype was seen many times. This sequence joins TRBV3-1 and TRBJ2-7; D ambiguous. Per the germline V gene, CDR1 is LGHDT and CDR2 is YNNKEL (reference sequence). The ends were cut back, 4 bases at V and 3 bases at J, with 10 bases in the middle. This CDR3 is 13 amino acids long. CDR3 sequence (DNA): TGTGCCAGCAGCCGCGGCCGGAACTACGAGCAGTACTTC. It codes for CASSRGRNYEQYF.

This clonotype was found many times. This chain connects TRBV5-6 to TRBJ1-5; TRBD1 is a possible D gene (6 bases). V was cut by 2 bases and J by 0 bases, with 9 bases left in between. Germline CDR1 is SGHDT and CDR2 is YYEEEE. The CDR3 contains 15 residues. DNA of the CDR3: TGTGCCAGCAGCTTTTACAGGGTTAGCAATCAGCCCCAGCATTTT. Encoded protein: CASSFYRVSNQPQHF.

This clonotype was counted only a few times. CDR3: CASSLGGFRGYTF. The CDR3 DNA reads TGTGCCAGCTCCCTTGGGGGATTCCGCGGCTACACCTTC. The rearrangement uses TRBV7-2 and TRBJ1-2; possibly TRBD1 for D (5 bases). CDR1 and CDR2 from the germline V gene are SGHTA and FQGNSA. V was cut by 8 bases and J by 8 bases, with 18 bases left in between. The CDR3 is made up of 13 amino acids.